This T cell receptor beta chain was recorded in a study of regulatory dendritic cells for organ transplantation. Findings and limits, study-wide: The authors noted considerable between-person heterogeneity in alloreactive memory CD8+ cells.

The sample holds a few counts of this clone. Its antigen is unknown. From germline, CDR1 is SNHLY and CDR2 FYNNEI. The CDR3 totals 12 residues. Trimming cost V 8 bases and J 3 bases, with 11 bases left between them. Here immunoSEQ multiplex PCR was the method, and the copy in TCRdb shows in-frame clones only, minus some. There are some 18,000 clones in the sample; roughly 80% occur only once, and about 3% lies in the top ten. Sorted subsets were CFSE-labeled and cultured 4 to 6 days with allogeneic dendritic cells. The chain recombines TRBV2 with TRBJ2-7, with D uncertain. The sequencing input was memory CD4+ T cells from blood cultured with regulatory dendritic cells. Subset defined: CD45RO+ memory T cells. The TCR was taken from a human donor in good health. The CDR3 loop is CASVGQIYEQYF. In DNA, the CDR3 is TGTGCCAGCGTGGGCCAGATCTACGAGCAGTACTTC.